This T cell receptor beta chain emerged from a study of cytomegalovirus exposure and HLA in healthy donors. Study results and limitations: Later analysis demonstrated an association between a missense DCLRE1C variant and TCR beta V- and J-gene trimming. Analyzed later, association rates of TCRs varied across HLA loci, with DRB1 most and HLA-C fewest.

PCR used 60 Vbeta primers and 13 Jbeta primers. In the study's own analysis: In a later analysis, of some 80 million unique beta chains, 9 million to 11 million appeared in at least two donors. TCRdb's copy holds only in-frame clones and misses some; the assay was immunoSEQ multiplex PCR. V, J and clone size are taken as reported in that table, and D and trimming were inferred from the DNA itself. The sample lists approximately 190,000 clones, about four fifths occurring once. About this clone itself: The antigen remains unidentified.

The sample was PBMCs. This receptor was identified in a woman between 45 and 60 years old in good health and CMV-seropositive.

This chain's CDR3 is CASSPTGKLYNSPLHF. The CDR3 coding sequence is TGTGCCAGCAGCCCCACAGGGAAGCTCTATAATTCACCCCTCCACTTT. The chain joins TRBV5-6 to TRBJ1-6; TRBD1 is a possible D gene (6 bases). Germline V CDR1 and CDR2: SGHDT, YYEEEE. The CDR3 totals 16 residues. Trimming left V 4 bases short and J 3 bases short, with 14 bases between.